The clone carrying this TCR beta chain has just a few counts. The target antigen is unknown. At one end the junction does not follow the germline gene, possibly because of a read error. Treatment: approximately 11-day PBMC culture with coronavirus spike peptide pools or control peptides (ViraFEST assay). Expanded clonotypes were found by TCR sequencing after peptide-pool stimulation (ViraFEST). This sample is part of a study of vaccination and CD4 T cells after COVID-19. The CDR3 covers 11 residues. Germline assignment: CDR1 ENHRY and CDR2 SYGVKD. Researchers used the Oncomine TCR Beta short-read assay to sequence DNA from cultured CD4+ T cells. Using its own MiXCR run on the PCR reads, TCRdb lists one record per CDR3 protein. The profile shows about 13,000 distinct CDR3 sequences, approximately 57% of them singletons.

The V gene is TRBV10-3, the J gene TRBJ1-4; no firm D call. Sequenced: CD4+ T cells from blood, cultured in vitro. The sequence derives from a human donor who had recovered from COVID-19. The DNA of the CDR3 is TGTGCCAGCAGTTACACGAAAAAACTGTTTTTT. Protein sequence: CASSYTKKLFF.